The clone carrying this T cell receptor beta chain was picked up a small number of times. TCRdb reanalysed the 5' RACE reads using MiXCR and keeps one entry per CDR3 protein. The sample shows some 52,000 distinct CDR3 sequences, about 6.3% of them seen only once. These data come from a study of T cells after yellow fever vaccination. The CDR3 is 15 residues long. Germline assignment: CDR1 ENHRY and CDR2 SYGVKD. Trimming shortened V by 3 bases and J by 8 bases, and 17 bases separated the two germline ends. Study conclusions and caveats: In FACS-sorted repertoires, abundant clonotypes from the bulk population could appear as contaminants. Clonotypes found in both CD4 and CD8 compartments made up a small share.

The input for sequencing was CD8+ T cells not binding an NS4B(214-222) dextramer, sorted from PBMCs, taken about 49 days after the first yellow fever vaccination. The TCR originated in a man between 18 and 29 years old who received the YFV17D yellow fever vaccine. This rearrangement joins TRBV10-3 to TRBJ2-1; D not resolved. The CDR3 loop reads CAISDLGSNQDEQFF. CDR3 DNA: TGTGCCATCAGTGATTTGGGCAGTAATCAAGATGAGCAGTTCTTC.